The clone carrying this T cell receptor beta chain was detected only a few times. The antigen is undetermined. PCR involved 60 Vbeta and 13 Jbeta primers. Sequencing used immunoSEQ multiplex PCR; TCRdb keeps in-frame clones, though not all of them. This sample has about 100,000 clones; about 75% occur once, and the top ten carry 14%. The sample comes from a study of cytomegalovirus exposure and HLA in healthy donors. General observations from the study: An analysis that was carried out later associated 16,000 or so TCR beta sequences with HLA alleles at 0.05 false discovery rate. Specificity for CMV antigens was confirmed in vitro for a few of the CMV-associated chains.

Germline V lookup: CDR1 SGHVS, CDR2 FQNEAQ. This CDR3 spans 15 amino acids. Trimming removed 8 bases from V and 1 base from J, with 17 bases in between. Sequenced: PBMCs. The source of this sequence is a male donor in good health and CMV-seropositive. This chain connects TRBV7-8 to TRBJ1-1; D gene ambiguous. The DNA for the CDR3 is TGTGCCAGCCGCCCCTTTCGAGTTGGGAACACTGAAGCTTTCTTT. Translation gives CASRPFRVGNTEAFF.